A selection of T cell receptor beta chains follows, all from one sample in a study of T cells in Graves' hyperthyroidism and ophthalmopathy. TCRdb analysed the multiplex PCR reads with MiXCR anew, one entry per CDR3 protein. The data contain approximately 400,000 distinct CDR3 sequences, under 20% of them singletons. The sequencing input was blood. The origin of the receptors is a man between 18 and 29 years old with Graves' ophthalmopathy. Both conserved end residues are part of each CDR3.

>TRBJ2-2|TRBV13
CASSTPGTGDTGELFF
>TRBJ2-3|TRBV19
CASSPYPGLAESTDTQYF
>TRBJ1-4|TRBV2
CASSTGTGSVGGEKLFF
>TRBJ1-5|TRBV6-2/TRBV6-3
CASNQELQAPTDQPQHF
>TRBJ2-5|TRBV27
CASSLSGLLKTQYF
>TRBJ1-5|TRBV5-6
CASSWGDQPQHF
>TRBJ1-3|TRBV7-9
CASSPGQGMGSGNTIYF
>TRBJ2-3|TRBV7-2
CASSLKRGRADTQYF
>TRBJ2-7|TRBV6-1
CASSLSPSEQYF
>TRBJ2-3|TRBV12-3/TRBV12-4
CASSRGGTGTSVGTDTQYF
>TRBJ2-1|TRBV3-1
CASSQERGLLSQEQFF
>TRBJ1-3|TRBV12-3/TRBV12-4
CASSPTGEWGNTIYF
>TRBJ2-7|TRBV7-2
CASSLAGMPYEQYF
>TRBJ1-2|TRBV2
CASSNNEGASGYTF
>TRBJ2-7|TRBV5-1
CASSLWGAGDSYEQYF
>TRBJ2-5|TRBV24-1
CATSGGRSGGNQETQYF
>TRBJ1-2|TRBV6-2/TRBV6-3
CASSIYLCSVVAGPSYGYTF
>TRBJ2-7|TRBV4-1
CASSQDETDYEQYF
>TRBJ2-7|TRBV5-1
CASSRASWSEQYF
>TRBJ2-7|TRBV7-9
CASSSPDRERSYEQYF
>TRBJ1-6|TRBV27
CASSLPGQGNSPLHF
>TRBJ2-1|TRBV5-1
CASSLEQPGAAGALNEQFF
>TRBJ2-5|TRBV20-1
CSASVGMIETQYF
>TRBJ1-1|TRBV19
CASSPSGPEAFF
>TRBJ1-5|TRBV19
CASRRGEYSNQPQHF
>TRBJ2-2|TRBV20-1
CSARPGWAGELFF
>TRBJ2-7|TRBV6-1
CASSDRDVGYEQYF
>TRBJ1-4|TRBV20-1
CSARGRTREGANEKLFF
>TRBJ1-1|TRBV14
CASSQVGTGVNTEAFF
>TRBJ2-1|TRBV6-1
CASSEQQYREQFF
>TRBJ2-7|TRBV5-1
CASSFASGGYYEQYF
>TRBJ2-3|TRBV6-6
CASSYGPDSRGTDTQYF
>TRBJ2-7|TRBV7-9
CATSLPQSGSLYEQYF
>TRBJ2-7|TRBV6-1
CASRTASYEQYF
>TRBJ1-6|TRBV4-1
CASSPPGTANSPLHF
>TRBJ2-5|TRBV9
CASSRDRESPETQYF
>TRBJ2-1|TRBV6-1
CASSGGAPGGPYNEQFF
>TRBJ1-2|TRBV10-3
CAISVQGAGANYGYTF
>TRBJ2-3|TRBV20-1
CSAVRAGSTDTQYF
>TRBJ2-5|TRBV2
CASKVQGGEETQYF
>TRBJ2-6|TRBV4-1
CASSQVRGGTGANVLTF
>TRBJ2-7|TRBV15
CATSTRDEQYF
>TRBJ1-1|TRBV12-3/TRBV12-4
CASSLASGVNTEAFF
>TRBJ2-3|TRBV13
CASSLVASVDESTQYF
>TRBJ2-1|TRBV27
CARTLPADGYNEQFF
>TRBJ2-2|TRBV6-4
CASSDSSAGELFF
>TRBJ2-7|TRBV27
CASTYSGTGTYEQYF
>TRBJ2-3|TRBV29-1
CSVEAADRPEYTQYF
>TRBJ2-4|TRBV3-1
CASSQEKERTKNIQYF
>TRBJ1-4|TRBV3-1
CASSPSIWDEKLFF
>TRBJ1-5|TRBV20-1
CSAGGQGISSQPQHF
>TRBJ2-2|TRBV9
CASSIPPSATSGLFF
>TRBJ1-5|TRBV20-1
CSARDFGGRGNQPQHF
>TRBJ2-3|TRBV6-2/TRBV6-3
CASRRTGADTQYF
>TRBJ1-1|TRBV5-1
CASSRVGQGGENTEAFF
>TRBJ1-6|TRBV6-2/TRBV6-3
CASSYETRGSPLHF